These 25 T cell receptor beta chains were sequenced from one sample in a study of CD8 T cells in ankylosing spondylitis. General study findings and limits: Ankylosing spondylitis blood appeared to be characterized by a TCR beta motif of under ten highly homologous variants.

In TCRdb, the 5' RACE reads were re-called with MiXCR into one record per CDR3 protein. The sample consists of approximately 540,000 distinct CDR3 sequences, roughly 13% of them appearing once. No antigens are known for them. The sample was blood, either unsorted or a sorted T cell fraction (not recorded which). The receptors derive from a male donor with ankylosing spondylitis.

J is TRBJ2-3 and V is TRBV20-1, with TRBD2 identical over 12 bases. Germline assignment: CDR1 DFQATT and CDR2 SNEGSKA (reference sequence). The CDR3 spans 18 residues. J was trimmed by 1 base and V by 5 bases; bases with no gene match: 13. CDR3 loop: CSASSGRASGLGTDTQYF. As DNA, the CDR3 is TGCAGTGCTTCTAGCGGGAGGGCATCTGGGTTAGGCACAGATACGCAGTATTTT.

The chain carries TRBV9 and TRBJ1-1; 7 positions match TRBD1. Trimming at V came to 2 bases and at J to 1 base, leaving 2 bases not matched to a gene. The CDR3 contains 14 residues. Germline V lookup: CDR1 SGDLS, CDR2 YYNGEE. CDR3 sequence (DNA): TGTGCCAGCAGCGTGCGACAGGGGAACACTGAAGCTTTCTTT. Translated: CASSVRQGNTEAFF.

This chain joins TRBV4-1 and TRBJ2-1; D perhaps matches TRBD2 (5 bases). Trimming stripped 0 bases from V and 3 bases from J, with 18 bases between. This CDR3 has 18 amino acids. Germline CDR1 is MGHRA and CDR2 is YSYEKL. CDR3 nucleotide sequence: TGCGCCAGCAGCCAAGATCCCCCTCAACTGGGAGTCTACAATGAGCAGTTCTTC. The encoded protein is CASSQDPPQLGVYNEQFF.

The chain recombines TRBV24-1 with TRBJ1-5; TRBD1 agrees at 12 bases. CDR1 and CDR2 (germline): KGHDR, SFDVKD. The junction had 6 bases not matched to a gene; V was cut back by 4 bases and J by 6 bases. This CDR3 has 16 residues. This chain's CDR3 is CATSEAGQGAVQPQHF. In DNA form, the CDR3 reads TGTGCCACCAGTGAAGCGGGACAGGGGGCAGTTCAGCCCCAGCATTTT.

This clonotype was counted many times. This chain connects TRBV7-2 to TRBJ2-5; a weak D match, TRBD1 (8 bases). V lost 8 bases and J 2 bases, leaving 24 bases between the germline ends. CDR3 size: 17 residues. CDR1 and CDR2 (germline): SGHTA, FQGNSA. In DNA form, the CDR3 reads TGTGCCAGCTCCCAAAAGATGGGAGGGACAGGACAAGAGACCCAGTACTTC. Its protein is CASSQKMGGTGQETQYF.

This clonotype showed up many times. This chain connects TRBV6-1 to TRBJ2-2, with D tentatively TRBD1 or TRBD2 (6 bases each). The V and J ends lost 5 bases and 7 bases respectively, with 17 bases between them. Germline lookup yields CDR1 MNHNS and CDR2 SASEGT. This CDR3 has 15 amino acids. The CDR3: CASSQTSRGDGELFF. The DNA of the CDR3 is TGTGCCAGCAGTCAAACCTCTAGGGGGGACGGGGAGCTGTTTTTT.

V usage is TRBV18 and J usage is TRBJ1-2; tentatively, D is TRBD1 (5 bases). Germline V gene data show CDR1 as KGHSH and CDR2 as LQKENI. V shed 4 bases and J shed 0 bases, with 12 bases lying between them. This CDR3 comprises 15 residues. The CDR3 DNA reads TGTGCCAGCTCACAGGGACCGAACACTAACTATGGCTACACCTTC. Amino acids: CASSQGPNTNYGYTF.

This clonotype has a count of ten or more. The chain uses TRBV18 and TRBJ2-1; 8 bases are shared with TRBD2. Germline V gene data show CDR1 as KGHSH and CDR2 as LQKENI. Unmatched junction bases numbered 10, after V lost 5 bases and J lost 10 bases. The CDR3 loop spans 14 amino acids. The CDR3 loop is CASSSPDSGKEQFF. The CDR3 DNA follows: TGTGCCAGCTCATCGCCAGATAGCGGGAAGGAGCAGTTCTTC.

This clonotype occurred a few times. CDR3 nucleotides: TGCGCCAGCAGCTCCTCCGGGCAAGAGGGAAACACCATATATTTT. Translation gives CASSSSGQEGNTIYF. The chain combines TRBV5-1 with TRBJ1-3, with unresolved D. Trimming pared 3 bases from V and 4 bases from J, leaving 14 bases between. Germline values: CDR1 SGHRS, CDR2 YFSETQ. This CDR3 is 15 amino acids long.

This clonotype has just a few counts. This chain uses TRBV5-1 with TRBJ1-5, with unresolved D. In germline, CDR1 is SGHRS, CDR2 YFSETQ. The CDR3 loop spans 15 amino acids. V was pared by 0 bases and J by 2 bases, with 9 bases between. The CDR3 here is CASSLGLTGNQPQHF. CDR3 sequence (DNA): TGCGCCAGCAGCTTGGGACTCACCGGCAATCAGCCCCAGCATTTT.

This clonotype was recorded once. The rearrangement joins TRBV12-3 or TRBV12-4 to TRBJ2-3; D is uncertain. Trimming stripped 5 bases from V and 2 bases from J, with 8 bases between. The CDR3 is made up of 13 amino acids. In DNA form, the CDR3 reads TGTGCCAGCAGTCCCTGGCCCACAGATACGCAGTATTTT. This codes for CASSPWPTDTQYF.

The genes are TRBV5-6 and TRBJ1-1; 7 nucleotides line up with TRBD1. The CDR3 extends over 15 amino acids. Germline lookup yields CDR1 SGHDT and CDR2 YYEEEE. Germline trimming cut 6 bases from V and 3 bases from J; bases unmatched to any gene: 11. Here the CDR3 DNA reads TGTGCCAGCACCCTCAGGGGGGCCAAGGACACTGAAGCTTTCTTT. This codes for CASTLRGAKDTEAFF.

This clonotype occurred a few times. V and J are TRBV29-1 and TRBJ2-7; possibly TRBD1 for D (5 bases). The CDR3 totals 12 residues. The ends were cut back, 4 bases at V and 1 base at J, with 8 bases in the middle. Per germline, CDR1 SQVTM and CDR2 ANQGSEA. CDR3 nucleotides: TGCAGCGTTGCGAACAGGTCCTACGAGCAGTACTTC. This translates into CSVANRSYEQYF.

The rearrangement uses TRBV6-1 and TRBJ2-7, with D tentatively TRBD2 (6 bases). The CDR3 contains 14 residues. Trimming removed 5 bases from V and 2 bases from J, with 13 bases in between. Germline CDR1 is MNHNS and CDR2 is SASEGT. The CDR3 DNA is TGTGCCAGCAGTATCGGACTACTAGCCTACGAGCAGTACGTC. It yields the protein CASSIGLLAYEQYV.

The chain employs TRBV3-1 and TRBJ2-1, with D perhaps given as TRBD1 or TRBD2 (5 bases each). Germline CDR1 and CDR2: LGHDT and YNNKEL (reference sequence). The germline V and J ends were trimmed by 1 base and 3 bases, with 10 bases remaining between them. The CDR3 covers 15 residues. The CDR3 DNA reads TGTGCCAGCAGCCAAGGGGACGGGAACTACAATGAGCAGTTCTTC. Translation gives CASSQGDGNYNEQFF.

This clonotype was counted only a few times. The J gene is TRBJ2-1, the V gene TRBV13; D may match TRBD1 or TRBD2 (5 bases each). Trimming shortened V by 8 bases and J by 3 bases, and 17 bases separated the two germline ends. The CDR3 extends over 15 amino acids. CDR1 is PRHDT, CDR2 FYEKMQ, per germline (reference sequence). As DNA, the CDR3 is TGTGCCAGCCGGACTTCGGGACGCTACTACAATGAGCAGTTCTTC. Protein sequence: CASRTSGRYYNEQFF.

The chain recombines TRBV7-2 with TRBJ2-7; the D call may be TRBD1 or TRBD2 (7 bases each). Per the germline V gene, CDR1 is SGHTA and CDR2 is FQGNSA. Trimming pared 6 bases from V and 3 bases from J, leaving 15 bases between. The CDR3 sequence is 14 residues long. The CDR3 loop reads CASRPGGAVYEQYF. Here the CDR3 DNA reads TGTGCCAGCAGGCCAGGGGGGGCTGTCTACGAGCAGTACTTC.

This clonotype showed up many times. The chain carries TRBV7-9 and TRBJ2-7; 9 positions match TRBD1. With V trimmed by 4 bases and J by 5 bases, 3 bases remained unmatched. CDR3 size: 13 residues. The germline CDR1 and CDR2 sequences are SEHNR and FQNEAQ (reference sequence). CDR3 coding DNA: TGTGCCAGCAGCTCCGGACAGGGGAACGAGCAGTACGTC. It is translated as CASSSGQGNEQYV.

A remark on this clonotype: One junction end disagrees with the germline gene, perhaps due to a read error. The chain recombines TRBV5-1 with TRBJ1-6; the match to TRBD1 covers 8 bases. CDR1 and CDR2 (germline): SGHRS, YFSETQ. The CDR3 sequence is 13 residues long. CDR3 protein: CASSLYSGGPPHF. CDR3 DNA: TGCGCCAGCAGCTTGTATTCAGGGGGCCCCCCCCACTTT.

The chain uses TRBV20-1 and TRBJ2-1; 13 nucleotides line up with TRBD2. After removal of 4 bases from V and 0 bases from J, the junction contained 3 bases not matched to a gene. CDR3 length: 16 amino acids. Germline V gene data show CDR1 as DFQATT and CDR2 as SNEGSKA (reference sequence). The CDR3 loop reads CSATRLAGGSYNEQFF. In DNA, the CDR3 is TGCAGTGCTACCCGACTAGCGGGAGGCTCCTACAATGAGCAGTTCTTC.

This clonotype was seen more than once but under ten times. V and J are TRBV6-5 and TRBJ1-4; D remains unclear. This CDR3 comprises 15 residues. CDR1 and CDR2 (germline): MNHEY, SVGAGI. Trimming removed 5 bases from V and 2 bases from J, with 12 bases in between. Here the CDR3 reads CASSHMDGTNEKLFF. The CDR3 coding sequence is TGTGCCAGCAGTCACATGGACGGTACTAATGAAAAACTGTTTTTT.

This clonotype was counted a few times. The rearrangement uses TRBV20-1 and TRBJ1-1; 7 bases agree with TRBD1. The length of the CDR3 is 13 residues. Looked up from germline, CDR1 is DFQATT and CDR2 is SNEGSKA (reference sequence). V dropped 5 bases and J dropped 4; count of bases not matched to a gene: 7. The CDR3 spells CSAETSGGTEAFF. In nucleotides, the CDR3 is TGCAGTGCTGAGACCTCAGGGGGCACTGAAGCTTTCTTT.

The sample holds a few counts of this clonotype. The chain has TRBV20-1 and TRBJ1-2; no definite D call. The CDR3 contains 17 residues. Germline V gene sequence: CDR1 DFQATT, CDR2 SNEGSKA (reference sequence). V shed 0 bases and J shed 8 bases, with 25 bases lying between them. The CDR3 sequence: CSARDSSARSDPWGYTF. In nucleotides, the CDR3 is TGCAGTGCTAGAGATTCGAGCGCTAGATCGGATCCTTGGGGCTACACCTTC.

This chain connects TRBV19 to TRBJ1-3; a weak D match, TRBD1 (6 bases). The germline V gene has CDR1 LNHDA and CDR2 SQIVND (reference sequence). Trimming cost V 5 bases and J 3 bases, with 14 bases left between them. The CDR3 extends over 15 amino acids. In DNA form, the CDR3 reads TGTGCCAGTAGTCCCCGGACAGTCGGTGGAAACACCATATATTTT. This translates into CASSPRTVGGNTIYF.

This clonotype was observed a handful of times. V and J are TRBV7-9 and TRBJ2-7; D ambiguous. The CDR3 extends over 11 amino acids. In germline, CDR1 is SEHNR, CDR2 FQNEAQ (reference sequence). V was cut by 5 bases and J by 4 bases, with 6 bases left in between. CDR3 residues: CASSPFYEQYF. In nucleotides, the CDR3 is TGTGCCAGCAGCCCTTTTTACGAGCAGTACTTC.